These 4 T cell receptor beta chains originate from one sample sequenced in a study of T-cell reconstitution after alpha-beta-depleted transplantation in children. A library of TCRbeta sequences, prepared with unique molecular identifiers, was generated. TCRdb re-derived calls from the PCR reads in MiXCR, one entry per CDR3 protein. The top ten clones hold 2% to 2.5% of a sample with roughly 500,000 distinct CDR3 sequences, about 10% of them seen once. The material sequenced was PBMCs, taken before TCRalphabeta/CD19-depleted stem cell transplant. These receptors were obtained from a child younger than 10 with inherited bone marrow failure, due to receive a stem cell transplant.

This clonotype came up many times. The gene calls are TRBV4-3 and TRBJ2-3; 7 bases agree with TRBD1. CDR3 size: 12 residues. From germline, CDR1 is LGHNA and CDR2 YSLEER. Trimming took 4 bases from V and 8 from J; bases not matched to a gene: 3. The CDR3 DNA follows: TGCGCCAGCAGCCGATCAGGGGGTACGCAGTATTTT. This sequence encodes CASSRSGGTQYF.

In this sample, this clonotype turned up a few times. The V gene is TRBV27, the J gene TRBJ1-4, with D uncertain. CDR3 length: 13 residues. Between the trimmed V and J ends, which lost 6 bases and 6 bases, there was a span of 11 bases. CDR1 and CDR2 (germline): MNHEY, SMNVEV (reference sequence). The CDR3 is CASSSLMYEKLFF. The CDR3 coding sequence is TGTGCCAGCAGCTCGTTAATGTATGAAAAACTGTTTTTT.

In the case of this clonotype: This could be a read error, since a much larger clone is one nucleotide away. The chain combines TRBV29-1 with TRBJ2-1; 9 bases fit TRBD2. CDR3 length equals 16 residues. Germline CDR1 SQVTM, CDR2 ANQGSEA. The V and J ends lost 7 bases and 7 bases, in that order; junction bases with no gene match: 17. CDR3 coding DNA: TGCAGCGCCCTTTCTCCGGCTAGCGGGGCGGGTAATGAGCAGTTCTTC. Protein: CSALSPASGAGNEQFF.

V usage is TRBV5-1 and J usage is TRBJ2-3; D not resolved. Trimming took 0 bases from V and 4 from J, leaving 15 bases between them. Per germline, CDR1 SGHRS and CDR2 YFSETQ. The CDR3 has 16 amino acids. The CDR3 reads CASSLAIQVGADTQYF. DNA for the CDR3: TGCGCCAGCAGCTTGGCCATCCAAGTAGGCGCAGATACGCAGTATTTT.